Listed here are 4 T cell receptor beta chains from one sample, sequenced in a study of beta chain features in type 1 diabetes. The study, taken as a whole, reports: There was a moderate but significant shortening of TCRB CDR3s in all four CD4+ subsets of Type 1 diabetes patients.

These TCRs' antigens remain unknown. Reverse transcribing all isolated RNA meant expressed TCRB transcripts were sequenced. Clones were sequenced by immunoSEQ multiplex PCR, and TCRdb holds only the in-frame ones, with some missing. The table records 150,000 to 200,000 clones, around 8% of them present only once. The sequencing sample was made of central memory CD4+ T cells from blood. These receptors all come from a middle-aged woman with type 1 diabetes.

In this sample, this clone turned up a few times. The chain recombines TRBV5-1 with TRBJ1-2; perhaps TRBD1 as D (6 bases). V lost 4 bases and J 8 bases, leaving 15 bases between the germline ends. This CDR3 region has 13 residues. Germline V gene sequence: CDR1 SGHRS, CDR2 YFSETQ. Written as DNA, the CDR3 is TGCGCCAGCAGCATGTCGACAGGACGCGGCTACACCTTC. Translation: CASSMSTGRGYTF.

This chain uses TRBV19 with TRBJ1-2, with TRBD1 identical over 10 bases. In germline, CDR1 is LNHDA, CDR2 SQIVND (reference sequence). The length of the CDR3 is 17 residues. V lost 5 bases to trimming and J lost 4 bases; unmatched junction nucleotides: 13. The DNA of the CDR3 is TGTGCCAGTAGTCCACCCGGGACAGGGGTCATGCGCTATGGCTACACCTTC. This translates into CASSPPGTGVMRYGYTF.

This chain joins TRBV18 and TRBJ2-5, with 7 bases that match TRBD1. The better agreement between TRBJ2-7 and the DNA end casts doubt on the J call. Germline loops: CDR1 KGHSH, CDR2 LQKENI. The CDR3 is 14 amino acids. The CDR3 is CASSPGTVKYEQYF. The CDR3 DNA reads TGTGCCAGCTCCCCCGGGACAGTGAAGTACGAGCAGTACTTC.

The chain is built from TRBV5-4 and TRBJ2-2, with TRBD2 identical over 7 bases. This CDR3 is built from 14 residues. Germline trimming cut 3 bases from V and 6 bases from J; bases unmatched to any gene: 5. Germline CDR1 SGHNT, CDR2 YYREEE (reference sequence). The CDR3, as DNA: TGTGCCAGCAGCTCTGTAGGGAGGGCCGGGGAGCTGTTTTTT. Its protein is CASSSVGRAGELFF.